This TCR beta chain was identified during a study of control samples from healthy donors and cancer patients (dated by TCRdb to 2018 to 2020). Based on the germline V gene, the CDR1 and CDR2 sequences are MNHNS and SASEGT. The CDR3 sequence holds 17 residues, the cysteine and phenylalanine included. The read is trimmed to its CDR3 DNA, 51 bases read in frame from base 1. At the junction V is shortened by 2 bases and J by 3 bases; bases outside the gene matches: 6. The receptor library was made with the immunoSEQ multiplex PCR assay. In TCRdb, the immuneACCESS table is reduced to in-frame sequences with V and J assigned. These tables do not hold every clone; where another copy was compared, an unresolved V gene accounts for under half, and the others remain unexplained. The table for this sample lists over 70,000 clones; roughly 89% of them were counted only once. 6.5% to 8% of the sample rests with the top ten.

Concerning this clone itself: Which antigen it targets is not known. Per-base quality was not reported, and no clone a single base away is much larger than it.

The sample comprised blood. The sequence came from a woman aged 55-70 years in good health. The V and J genes are TRBV6-1 and TRBJ2-3, with 12 bases aligning to TRBD2. The nucleotide sequence is given as TGTGCCAGCAGTGAATCCCTAGCGGGGGGGTCGACAGATACGCAGTATTTT. The translation is CASSESLAGGSTDTQYF.